What follows describes a single T cell receptor (beta chain). The target antigen is unknown. The data were obtained in a study of cytotoxic CD8 clonotypes in ibrutinib-treated CLL. The data were produced by immunoSEQ multiplex PCR, yet TCRdb's version contains in-frame clones alone and is incomplete. The sample contains 130,000 or so clones, about 79% of which appear only once. Study results and caveats: Clonality was elevated at ibrutinib response and had returned toward baseline at progression.

This sequence was found in a human donor with chronic lymphocytic leukemia. Here the sequenced sample was PBMCs, taken after 12 months of ibrutinib treatment.

The CDR3 loop is CASSTGDGEQYF. The CDR3, as DNA: TGTGCCAGCAGTACAGGAGACGGGGAGCAGTACTTC. V is TRBV2 and J is TRBJ2-5; D may be TRBD1 or TRBD2 (5 bases each). CDR1 is SNHLY, CDR2 FYNNEI, per germline. Trimming pared 5 bases from V and 11 bases from J, leaving 15 bases between. CDR3 length: 12 amino acids.